The next 7 T cell receptor beta chains were all read from a single sample in a study of blood T cell repertoires in COVID-19. Profiling relied on immunoSEQ multiplex PCR, and the TCRdb table lists in-frame clones only, not all of them. The sample carries about 74,000 clones, 90% recorded once. The specimen was peripheral blood. All receptors derive from a man between 50 and 59 years old with acute or convalescent COVID-19.

This clone has only a few counts. DNA for the CDR3: TGCGCCAGCAGCCAAGGTCCAGCGGGGACCGGGGAGCTGTTTTTT. Translating it yields CASSQGPAGTGELFF. The J gene is TRBJ2-2, the V gene TRBV4-1; 7 bases line up with TRBD2. Trimming at V came to 1 base and at J to 5 bases, leaving 4 bases not matched to a gene. In germline, CDR1 is MGHRA, CDR2 YSYEKL. The CDR3 is made up of 15 amino acids.

The chain joins TRBV29-1 to TRBJ2-3; 9 bases line up with TRBD2. J lost 2 bases, V lost 5 bases, and 5 bases had no gene match. Germline V CDR1 and CDR2: SQVTM, ANQGSEA. The CDR3 has 14 amino acids. DNA of the CDR3: TGCAGCGTTCCCGAGCGGGGGGTCACAGATACGCAGTATTTT. Its protein is CSVPERGVTDTQYF.

CDR3 in DNA: TGTGCCAGCTCACCGAGTCGGGAGTCAAAGAATGAGCAGTTCTTC. Its translation is CASSPSRESKNEQFF. V usage is TRBV18 and J usage is TRBJ2-1; maybe TRBD2 (6 bases). Germline V gene data show CDR1 as KGHSH and CDR2 as LQKENI. Trimming removed 3 bases from V and 7 bases from J, with 16 bases in between. CDR3 length: 15 residues.

The J gene is TRBJ1-6, the V gene TRBV2; 8 nucleotides match TRBD1. There are 16 residues in the CDR3. V trimming: 7 bases; J trimming: 8 bases; junction bases outside the gene matches: 13. CDR1 and CDR2 (germline): SNHLY, FYNNEI. CDR3 bases: TGTGCCAGCAATTACCCCGGGCAGGGGGCTGATTCACCCCTCCACTTT. Protein: CASNYPGQGADSPLHF.

The chain combines TRBV18 with TRBJ1-4; possible D gene TRBD1, 5 bases. CDR1 is KGHSH, CDR2 LQKENI, per germline. The CDR3 is made up of 15 amino acids. Trimming removed 1 base from V and 4 bases from J, with 10 bases in between. DNA of the CDR3: TGTGCCAGCTCACCACAGCAGGGTGGTAATGAAAAACTGTTTTTT. Protein product: CASSPQQGGNEKLFF.

V is TRBV15 and J is TRBJ2-3; 7 positions match TRBD1. This CDR3 is 17 amino acids long. Germline V gene sequence: CDR1 LNHNV, CDR2 YYDKDF (reference sequence). Trimming cost V 3 bases and J 2 bases; bases outside gene matches: 11. The CDR3, as DNA: TGTGCCACCAGCAGCCATCCCGGGACAGATAACACAGATACGCAGTATTTT. Protein product: CATSSHPGTDNTDTQYF.

In this sample, this clone turned up a few times. This chain uses TRBV1 with TRBJ2-1; TRBD2 was called by the table and not checked on the DNA. TRBV1 is a pseudogene segment. This CDR3 has 16 amino acids. The CDR3 nucleotides are TGCACCAGCAGCCAAGTTTCTAGCGGGGGTGAGAATGAGCAGTTCTTC. Residues: CTSSQVSSGGENEQFF.